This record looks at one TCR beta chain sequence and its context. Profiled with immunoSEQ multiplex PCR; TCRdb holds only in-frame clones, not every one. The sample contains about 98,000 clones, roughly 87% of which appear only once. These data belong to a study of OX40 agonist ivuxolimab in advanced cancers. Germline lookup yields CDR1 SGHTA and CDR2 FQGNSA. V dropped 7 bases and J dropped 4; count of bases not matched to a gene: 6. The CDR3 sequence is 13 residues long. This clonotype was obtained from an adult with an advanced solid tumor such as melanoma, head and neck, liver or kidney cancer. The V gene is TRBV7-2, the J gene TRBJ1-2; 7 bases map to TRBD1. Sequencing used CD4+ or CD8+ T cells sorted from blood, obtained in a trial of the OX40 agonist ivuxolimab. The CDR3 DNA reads TGTGCCAGCACCTTCGGACAGGTCTATGGCTACACCTTC. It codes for CASTFGQVYGYTF.